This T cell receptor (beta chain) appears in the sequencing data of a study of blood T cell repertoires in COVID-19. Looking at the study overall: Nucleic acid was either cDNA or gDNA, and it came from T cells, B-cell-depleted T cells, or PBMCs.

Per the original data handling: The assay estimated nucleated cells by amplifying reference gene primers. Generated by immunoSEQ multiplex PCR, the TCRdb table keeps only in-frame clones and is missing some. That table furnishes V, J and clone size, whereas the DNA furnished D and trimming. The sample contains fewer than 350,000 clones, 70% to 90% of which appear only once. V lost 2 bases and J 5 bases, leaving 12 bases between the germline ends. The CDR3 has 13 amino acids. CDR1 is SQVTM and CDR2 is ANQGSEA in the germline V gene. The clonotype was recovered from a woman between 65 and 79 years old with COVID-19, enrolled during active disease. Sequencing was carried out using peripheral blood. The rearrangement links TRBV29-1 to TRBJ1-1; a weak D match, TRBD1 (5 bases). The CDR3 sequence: CSVEHGGGTEAFF. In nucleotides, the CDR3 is TGCAGCGTTGAACATGGGGGGGGGACTGAAGCTTTCTTT.